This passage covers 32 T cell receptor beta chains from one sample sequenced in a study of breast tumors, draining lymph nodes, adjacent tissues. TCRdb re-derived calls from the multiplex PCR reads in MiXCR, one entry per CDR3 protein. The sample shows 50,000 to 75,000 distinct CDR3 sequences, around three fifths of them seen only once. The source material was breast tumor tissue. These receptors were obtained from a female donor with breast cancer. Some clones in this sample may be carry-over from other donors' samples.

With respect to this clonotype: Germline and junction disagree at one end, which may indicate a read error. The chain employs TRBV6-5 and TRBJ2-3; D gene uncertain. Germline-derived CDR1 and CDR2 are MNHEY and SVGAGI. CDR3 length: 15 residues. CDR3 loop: CASSYLGKSTDTQYF. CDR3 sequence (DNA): TGTGCCAGCAGCTACTTGGGAAAGTCGACAGATACGCAGTATTTT.

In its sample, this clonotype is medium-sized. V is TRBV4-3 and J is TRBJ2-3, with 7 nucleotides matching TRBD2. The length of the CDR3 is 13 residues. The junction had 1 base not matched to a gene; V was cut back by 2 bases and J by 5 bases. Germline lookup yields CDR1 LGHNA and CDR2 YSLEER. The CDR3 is CASSQREGDTQYF. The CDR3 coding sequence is TGCGCCAGCAGCCAAAGGGAGGGAGATACGCAGTATTTT.

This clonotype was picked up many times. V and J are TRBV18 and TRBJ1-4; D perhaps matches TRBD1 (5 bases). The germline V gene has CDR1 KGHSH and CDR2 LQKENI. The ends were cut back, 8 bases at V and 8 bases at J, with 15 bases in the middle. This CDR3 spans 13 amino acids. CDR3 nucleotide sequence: TGTGCCAGCAGCCTTTCCAGGACAGAAAAACTGTTTTTT. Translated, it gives CASSLSRTEKLFF.

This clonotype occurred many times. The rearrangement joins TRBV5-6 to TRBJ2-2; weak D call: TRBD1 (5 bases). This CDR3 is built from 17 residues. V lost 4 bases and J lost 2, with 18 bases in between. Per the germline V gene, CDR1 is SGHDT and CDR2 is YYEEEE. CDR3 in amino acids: CASSPLDRVQNTGELFF. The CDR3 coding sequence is TGTGCCAGCAGCCCACTCGACAGAGTCCAAAACACCGGGGAGCTGTTTTTT.

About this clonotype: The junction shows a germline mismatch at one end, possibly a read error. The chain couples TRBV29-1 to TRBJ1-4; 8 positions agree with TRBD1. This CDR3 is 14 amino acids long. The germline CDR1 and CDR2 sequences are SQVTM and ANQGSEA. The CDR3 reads CSVGGYGTGEKLLF. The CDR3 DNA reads TGCAGCGTTGGCGGGTACGGGACAGGTGAAAAACTGCTTTTT.

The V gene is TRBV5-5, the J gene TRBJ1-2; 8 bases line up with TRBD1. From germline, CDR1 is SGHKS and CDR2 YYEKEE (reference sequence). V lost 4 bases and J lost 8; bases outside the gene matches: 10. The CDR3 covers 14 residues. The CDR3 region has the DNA TGTGCCAGCAGCATGGACAGGGTGGGGGCAGGCTACACCTTC. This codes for CASSMDRVGAGYTF.

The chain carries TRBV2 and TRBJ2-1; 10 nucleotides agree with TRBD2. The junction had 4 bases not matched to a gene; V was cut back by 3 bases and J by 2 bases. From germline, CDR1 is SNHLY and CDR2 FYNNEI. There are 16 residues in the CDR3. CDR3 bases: TGTGCCAGCAGTGAGGGGCTAGCGGGAGCCTACAATGAGCAGTTCTTC. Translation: CASSEGLAGAYNEQFF.

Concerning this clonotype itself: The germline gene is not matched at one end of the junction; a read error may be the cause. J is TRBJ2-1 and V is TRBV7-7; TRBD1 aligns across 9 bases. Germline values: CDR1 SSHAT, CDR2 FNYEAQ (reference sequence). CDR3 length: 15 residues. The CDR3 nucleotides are TGTGCTAGCAGCTCCGGGACAGGGAGTTACAATGAGCAGTTCTTC. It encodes CASSSGTGSYNEQFF.

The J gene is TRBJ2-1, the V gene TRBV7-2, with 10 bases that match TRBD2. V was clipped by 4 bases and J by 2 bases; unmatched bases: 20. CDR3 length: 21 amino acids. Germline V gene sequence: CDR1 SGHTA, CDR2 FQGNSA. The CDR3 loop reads CASSSRPSSGGGWETYNEQFF. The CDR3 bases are TGTGCCAGCAGCTCGAGGCCCTCCAGCGGGGGGGGATGGGAAACCTACAATGAGCAGTTCTTC.

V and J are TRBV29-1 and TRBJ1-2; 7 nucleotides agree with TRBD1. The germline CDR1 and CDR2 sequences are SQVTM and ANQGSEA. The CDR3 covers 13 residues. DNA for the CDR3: TGCCAGCAGCTCCACAGGGGAGGCTATGGCTACACCTTC. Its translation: CQQLHRGGYGYTF.

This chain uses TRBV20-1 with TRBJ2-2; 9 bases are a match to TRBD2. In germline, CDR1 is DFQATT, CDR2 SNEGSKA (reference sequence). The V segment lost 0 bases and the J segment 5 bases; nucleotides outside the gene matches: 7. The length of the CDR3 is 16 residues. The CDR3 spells CSARDSTSGLTGELFF. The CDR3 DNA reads TGCAGTGCTAGAGATTCTACTAGCGGGCTAACCGGGGAGCTGTTTTTT.

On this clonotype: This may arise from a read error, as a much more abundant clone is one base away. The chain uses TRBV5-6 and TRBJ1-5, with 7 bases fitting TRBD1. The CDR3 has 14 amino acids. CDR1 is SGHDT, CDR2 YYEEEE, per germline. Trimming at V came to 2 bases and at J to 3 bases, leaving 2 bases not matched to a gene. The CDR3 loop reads CASSLQGTNQPQHF. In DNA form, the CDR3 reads TGTGCCAGCAGCTTACAGGGGACCAATCAGCCCCAGCATTTT.

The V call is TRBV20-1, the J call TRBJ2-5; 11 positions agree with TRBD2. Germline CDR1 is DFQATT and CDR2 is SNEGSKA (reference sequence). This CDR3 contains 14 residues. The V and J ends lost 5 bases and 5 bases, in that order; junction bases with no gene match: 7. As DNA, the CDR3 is TGCAGTGCTTTAGCGGGAGGGCCCTGGGAGACCCAGTACTTC. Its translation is CSALAGGPWETQYF.

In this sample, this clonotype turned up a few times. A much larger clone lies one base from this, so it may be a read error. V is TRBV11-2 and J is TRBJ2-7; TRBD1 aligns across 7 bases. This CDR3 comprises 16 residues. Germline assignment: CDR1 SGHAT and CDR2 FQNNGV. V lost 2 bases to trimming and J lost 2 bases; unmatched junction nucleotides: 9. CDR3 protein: CASSLPDRALPYEQYF. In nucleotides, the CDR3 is TGTGCCAGCAGCTTACCCGACAGGGCGCTTCCCTACGAGCAGTACTTC.

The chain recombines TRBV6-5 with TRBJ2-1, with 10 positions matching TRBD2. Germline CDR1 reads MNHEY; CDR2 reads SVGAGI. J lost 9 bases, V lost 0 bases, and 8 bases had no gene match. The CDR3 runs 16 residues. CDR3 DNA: TGTGCCAGCAGTTACTCGATTTTTAGCGGGGGGAGTGAGCAGTTCTTC. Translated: CASSYSIFSGGSEQFF.

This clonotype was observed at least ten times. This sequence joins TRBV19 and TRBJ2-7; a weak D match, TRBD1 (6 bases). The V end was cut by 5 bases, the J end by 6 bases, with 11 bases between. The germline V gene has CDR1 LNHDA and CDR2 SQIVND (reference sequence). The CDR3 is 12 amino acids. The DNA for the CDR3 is TGTGCCAGTAGTCATATAGGGGGCGAGCAGTACTTC. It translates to CASSHIGGEQYF.

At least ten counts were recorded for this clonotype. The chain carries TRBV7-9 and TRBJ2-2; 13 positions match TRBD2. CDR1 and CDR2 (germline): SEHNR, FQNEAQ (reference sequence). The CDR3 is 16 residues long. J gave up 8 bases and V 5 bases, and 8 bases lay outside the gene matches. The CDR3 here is CASSAGLAGVAGELFF. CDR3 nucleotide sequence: TGTGCCAGCAGCGCTGGACTAGCGGGAGTAGCGGGGGAGCTGTTTTTT.

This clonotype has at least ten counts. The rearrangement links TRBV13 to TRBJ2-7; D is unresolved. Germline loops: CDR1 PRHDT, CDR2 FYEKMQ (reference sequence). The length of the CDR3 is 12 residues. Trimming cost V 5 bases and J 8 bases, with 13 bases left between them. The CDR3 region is CASSRVGVKQYF. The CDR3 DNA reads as TGTGCCAGCAGCAGGGTTGGTGTAAAGCAGTACTTC.

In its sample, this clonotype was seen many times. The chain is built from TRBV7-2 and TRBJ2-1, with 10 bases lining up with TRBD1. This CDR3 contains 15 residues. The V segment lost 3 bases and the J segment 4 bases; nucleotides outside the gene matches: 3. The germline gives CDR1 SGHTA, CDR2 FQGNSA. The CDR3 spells CASSFDRGRYNEQFF. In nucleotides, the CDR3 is TGTGCCAGCAGCTTCGACAGGGGGCGGTACAATGAGCAGTTCTTC.

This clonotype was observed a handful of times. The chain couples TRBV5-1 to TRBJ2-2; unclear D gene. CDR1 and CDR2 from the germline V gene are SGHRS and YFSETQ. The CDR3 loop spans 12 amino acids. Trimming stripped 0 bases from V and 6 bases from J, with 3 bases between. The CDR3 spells CASSLVSGELFF. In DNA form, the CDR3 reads TGCGCCAGCAGCTTGGTGTCCGGGGAGCTGTTTTTT.

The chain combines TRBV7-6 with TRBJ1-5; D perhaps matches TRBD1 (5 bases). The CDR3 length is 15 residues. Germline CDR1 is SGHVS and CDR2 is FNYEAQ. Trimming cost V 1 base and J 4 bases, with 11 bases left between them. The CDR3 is CASSLGDRGNQPQHF. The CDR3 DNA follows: TGTGCCAGCAGCTTAGGGGACCGGGGTAATCAGCCCCAGCATTTT.

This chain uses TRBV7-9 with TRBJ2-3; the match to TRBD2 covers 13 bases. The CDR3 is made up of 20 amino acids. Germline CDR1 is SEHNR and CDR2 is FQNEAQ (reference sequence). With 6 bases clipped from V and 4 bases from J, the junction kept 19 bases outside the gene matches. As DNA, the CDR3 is TGTGCCAGCAGTGCTCGACGGGGACTAGCGGGATGGGGGCCCCCAGATACGCAGTATTTT. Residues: CASSARRGLAGWGPPDTQYF.

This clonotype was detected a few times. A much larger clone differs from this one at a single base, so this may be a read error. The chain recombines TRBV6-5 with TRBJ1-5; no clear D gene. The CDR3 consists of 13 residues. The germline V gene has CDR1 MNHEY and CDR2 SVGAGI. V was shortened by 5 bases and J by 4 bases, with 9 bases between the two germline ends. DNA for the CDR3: TGTGCCAGCAGTCACGATGGTAATCAGCCCCAGCATTTT. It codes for CASSHDGNQPQHF.

Here the CDR3 reads CATSRAASGAHEQYF. CDR3 coding DNA: TGTGCCACCAGCAGAGCGGCTAGCGGGGCGCACGAGCAGTACTTC. This chain connects TRBV15 to TRBJ2-7, with TRBD2 matching over 9 bases. The CDR3 is 15 residues long. Germline trimming cut 1 base from V and 5 bases from J; bases unmatched to any gene: 6. Per the germline V gene, CDR1 is LNHNV and CDR2 is YYDKDF (reference sequence). The entire variable domain, with the rest obtained from reference TRBV15 and TRBJ2-7, is as follows: DAMVIQNPRYQVTQFGKPVTLSCSQTLNHNVMYWYQQKSSQAPKLLFHYYDKDFNNEADTPDNFQSRRPNTSFCFLDIRSPGLGDTAMYLCATSRAASGAHEQYFGPGTRLTVT.

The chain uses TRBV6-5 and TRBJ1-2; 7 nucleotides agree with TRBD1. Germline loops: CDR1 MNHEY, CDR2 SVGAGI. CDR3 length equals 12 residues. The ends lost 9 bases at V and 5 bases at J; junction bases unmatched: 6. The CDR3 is CASYRGRYGYTF. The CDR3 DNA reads TGTGCCAGTTACAGGGGCCGTTATGGCTACACCTTC.

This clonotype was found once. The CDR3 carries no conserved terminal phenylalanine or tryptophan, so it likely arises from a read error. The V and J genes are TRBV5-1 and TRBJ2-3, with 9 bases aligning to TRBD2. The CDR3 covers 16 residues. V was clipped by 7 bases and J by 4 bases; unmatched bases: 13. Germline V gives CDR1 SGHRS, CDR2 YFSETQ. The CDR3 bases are TGCGCCAGCGGGAGGGGCGGGGGGGATGGGCCAGATACGCAGTATTCT. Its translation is CASGRGGGDGPDTQYS.

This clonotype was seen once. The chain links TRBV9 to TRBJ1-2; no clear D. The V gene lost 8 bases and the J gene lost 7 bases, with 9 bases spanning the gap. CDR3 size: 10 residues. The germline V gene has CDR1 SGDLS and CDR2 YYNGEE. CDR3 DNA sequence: TGTGCCAGAGGCCCTCGTGGCTACACCTTC. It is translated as CARGPRGYTF.

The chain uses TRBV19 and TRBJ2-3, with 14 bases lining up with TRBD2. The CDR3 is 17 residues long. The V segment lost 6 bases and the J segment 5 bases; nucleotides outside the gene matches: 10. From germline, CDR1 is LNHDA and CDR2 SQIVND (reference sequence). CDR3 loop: CASSEGTSGSVRDTQYF. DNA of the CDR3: TGTGCCAGTAGCGAAGGGACTAGCGGGAGTGTTAGAGATACGCAGTATTTT.

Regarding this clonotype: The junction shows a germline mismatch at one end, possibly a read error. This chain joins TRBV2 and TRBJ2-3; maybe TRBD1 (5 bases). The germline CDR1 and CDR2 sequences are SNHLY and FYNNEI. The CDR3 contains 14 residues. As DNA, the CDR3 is TGTGCCAGCAGGGCAGGAGATAGCACAGGTACGCAGTATTTT. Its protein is CASRAGDSTGTQYF.

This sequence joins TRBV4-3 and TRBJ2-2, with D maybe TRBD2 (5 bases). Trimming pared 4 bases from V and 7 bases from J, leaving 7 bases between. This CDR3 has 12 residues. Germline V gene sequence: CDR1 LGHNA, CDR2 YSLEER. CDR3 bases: TGCGCCAGCAGCCCCACTAGCGGGGAGCTGTTTTTT. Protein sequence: CASSPTSGELFF.

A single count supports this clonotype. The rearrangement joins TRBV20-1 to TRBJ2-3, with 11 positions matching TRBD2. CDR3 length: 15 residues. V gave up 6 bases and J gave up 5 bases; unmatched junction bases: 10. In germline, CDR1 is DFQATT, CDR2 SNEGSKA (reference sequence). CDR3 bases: TGCAGTGCATCTCGGGTAGCGGGAGGGGAAGATACGCAGTATTTT. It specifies CSASRVAGGEDTQYF.

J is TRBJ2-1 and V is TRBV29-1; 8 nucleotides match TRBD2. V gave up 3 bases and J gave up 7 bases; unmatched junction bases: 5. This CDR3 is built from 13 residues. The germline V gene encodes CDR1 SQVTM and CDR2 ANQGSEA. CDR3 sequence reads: CSVDDGTRNEQFF. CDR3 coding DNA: TGCAGCGTTGATGACGGGACTAGAAATGAGCAGTTCTTC.